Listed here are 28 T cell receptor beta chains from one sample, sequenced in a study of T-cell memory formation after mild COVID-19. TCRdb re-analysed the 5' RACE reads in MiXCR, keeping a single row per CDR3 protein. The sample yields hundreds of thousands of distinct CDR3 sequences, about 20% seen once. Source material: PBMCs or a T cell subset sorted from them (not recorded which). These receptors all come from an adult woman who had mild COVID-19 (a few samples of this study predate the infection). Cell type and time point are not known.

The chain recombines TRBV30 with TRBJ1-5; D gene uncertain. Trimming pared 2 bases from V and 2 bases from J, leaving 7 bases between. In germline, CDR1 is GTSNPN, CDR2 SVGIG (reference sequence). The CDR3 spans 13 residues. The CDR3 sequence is CAWSLKGNQPQHF. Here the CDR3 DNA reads TGTGCCTGGAGTTTGAAGGGCAATCAGCCCCAGCATTTT.

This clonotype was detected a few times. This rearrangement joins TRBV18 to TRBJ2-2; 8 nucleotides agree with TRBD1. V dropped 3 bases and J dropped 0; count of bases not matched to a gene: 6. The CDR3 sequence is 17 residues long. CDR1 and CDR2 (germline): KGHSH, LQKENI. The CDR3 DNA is TGTGCCAGCTCACCGGGGAGGACAGGGCCGAACACCGGGGAGCTGTTTTTT. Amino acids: CASSPGRTGPNTGELFF.

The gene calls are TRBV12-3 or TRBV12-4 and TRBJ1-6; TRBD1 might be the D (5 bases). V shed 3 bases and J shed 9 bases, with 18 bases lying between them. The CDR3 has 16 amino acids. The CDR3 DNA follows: TGTGCCAGCAGTTTTGGTCACGCCGGGGGTGTTTCACCCCTCCACTTT. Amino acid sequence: CASSFGHAGGVSPLHF.

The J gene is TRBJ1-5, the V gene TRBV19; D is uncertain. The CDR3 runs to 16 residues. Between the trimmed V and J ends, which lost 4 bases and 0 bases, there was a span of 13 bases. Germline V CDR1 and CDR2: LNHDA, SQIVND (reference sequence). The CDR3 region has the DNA TGTGCCAGTAGTAAGGGCAGTCCTTATAGCAATCAGCCCCAGCATTTT. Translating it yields CASSKGSPYSNQPQHF.

CDR3 sequence reads: CASSLLEIYNEQFF. Here the CDR3 DNA reads TGTGCCAGCAGTTTATTAGAGATCTACAATGAGCAGTTCTTC. This rearrangement joins TRBV12-3 or TRBV12-4 to TRBJ2-1; D ambiguous. The CDR3 totals 14 residues. V was pared by 2 bases and J by 3 bases, with 8 bases between.

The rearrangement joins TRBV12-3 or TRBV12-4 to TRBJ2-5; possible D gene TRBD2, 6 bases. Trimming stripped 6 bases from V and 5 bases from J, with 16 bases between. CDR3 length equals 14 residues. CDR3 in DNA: TGTGCCAGCAGCCCTGCCGGAGGGGCCGAGACCCAGTACTTC. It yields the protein CASSPAGGAETQYF.

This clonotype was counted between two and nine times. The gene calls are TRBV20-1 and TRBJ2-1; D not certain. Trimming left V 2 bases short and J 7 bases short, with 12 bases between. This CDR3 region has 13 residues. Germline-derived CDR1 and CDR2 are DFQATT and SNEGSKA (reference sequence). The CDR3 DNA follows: TGCAGTGCTAGACTCAGGATGAGGAATGAGCAGTTCTTC. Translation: CSARLRMRNEQFF.

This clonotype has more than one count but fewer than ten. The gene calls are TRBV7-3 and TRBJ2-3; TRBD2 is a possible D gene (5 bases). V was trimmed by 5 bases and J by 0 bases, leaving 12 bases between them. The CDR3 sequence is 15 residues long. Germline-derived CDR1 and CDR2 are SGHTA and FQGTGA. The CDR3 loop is CASSPGISSTDTQYF. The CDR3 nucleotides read TGTGCCAGCAGCCCCGGGATTTCCAGCACAGATACGCAGTATTTT.

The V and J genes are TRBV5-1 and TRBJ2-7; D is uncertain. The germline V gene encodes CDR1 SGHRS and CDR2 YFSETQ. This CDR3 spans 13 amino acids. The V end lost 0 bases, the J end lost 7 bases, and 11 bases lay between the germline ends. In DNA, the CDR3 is TGCGCCAGCAGCTTGGGTCCGCCTCGGGAGCAGTACTTC. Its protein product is CASSLGPPREQYF.

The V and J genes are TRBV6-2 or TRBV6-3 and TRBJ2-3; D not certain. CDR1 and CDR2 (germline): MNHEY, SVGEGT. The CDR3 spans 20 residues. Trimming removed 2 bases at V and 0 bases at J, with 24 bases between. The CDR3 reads CASSYAQSRGSVSSTDTQYF. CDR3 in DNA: TGTGCCAGCAGTTACGCGCAGAGCAGAGGTTCGGTTTCTAGCACAGATACGCAGTATTTT.

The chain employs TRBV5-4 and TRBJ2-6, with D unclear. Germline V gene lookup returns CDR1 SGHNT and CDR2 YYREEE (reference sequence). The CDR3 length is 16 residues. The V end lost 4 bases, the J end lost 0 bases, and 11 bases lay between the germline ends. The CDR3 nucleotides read TGTGCCAGCAGCGCTGACTGGAGCTCTGGGGCCAACGTCCTGACTTTC. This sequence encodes CASSADWSSGANVLTF.

CDR3 sequence: CASSSYREDNEKLFF. The CDR3 coding sequence is TGTGCCAGCTCATCGTACCGGGAGGACAATGAAAAACTGTTTTTT. The V gene is TRBV18, the J gene TRBJ1-4; no clear D. Germline CDR1 reads KGHSH; CDR2 reads LQKENI. V was cut by 5 bases and J by 5 bases, with 15 bases left in between. The CDR3 has 15 residues.

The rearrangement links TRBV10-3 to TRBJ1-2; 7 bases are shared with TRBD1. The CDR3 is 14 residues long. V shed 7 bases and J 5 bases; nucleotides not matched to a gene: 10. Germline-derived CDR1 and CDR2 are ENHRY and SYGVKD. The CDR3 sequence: CAIKGDSEGYGYTF. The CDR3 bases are TGTGCCATCAAAGGGGACAGCGAAGGGTATGGCTACACCTTC.

The DNA of the CDR3 is TGCGCCAGCAGCTTGGGGACTAGCGGGGTCCCAAGCGAGCAGTTCTTC. It is translated as CASSLGTSGVPSEQFF. The chain recombines TRBV5-1 with TRBJ2-1, with TRBD2 identical over 12 bases. The V gene end was trimmed by 0 bases and the J gene end by 10 bases; junction bases not matched to a gene: 8. CDR3 length equals 16 residues. Germline CDR1 reads SGHRS; CDR2 reads YFSETQ.

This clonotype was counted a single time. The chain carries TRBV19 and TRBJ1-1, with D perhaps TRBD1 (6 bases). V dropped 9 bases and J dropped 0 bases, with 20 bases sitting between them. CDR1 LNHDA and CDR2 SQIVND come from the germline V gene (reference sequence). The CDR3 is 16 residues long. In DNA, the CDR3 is TGTGCCAGCGATTCTCGAGCGGACAGACTGAACACTGAAGCTTTCTTT. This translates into CASDSRADRLNTEAFF.

CDR3: CASSLALGTRGDEQYF. The CDR3 DNA is TGTGCCAGCAGCTTAGCCCTCGGGACTCGGGGCGACGAGCAGTACTTC. This chain joins TRBV7-9 and TRBJ2-7; a weak D match, TRBD2 (6 bases). CDR1 and CDR2 (germline): SEHNR, FQNEAQ (reference sequence). The CDR3 has 16 residues. Trimming shortened V by 0 bases and J by 5 bases, and 17 bases separated the two germline ends.

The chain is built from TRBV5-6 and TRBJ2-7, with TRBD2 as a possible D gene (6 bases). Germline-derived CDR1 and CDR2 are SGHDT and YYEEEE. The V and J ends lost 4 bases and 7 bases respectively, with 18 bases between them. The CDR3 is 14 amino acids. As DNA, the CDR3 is TGTGCCAGCAGCCCGGGGACTGGCGTTTTTGAGCAGTACTTC. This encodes CASSPGTGVFEQYF.

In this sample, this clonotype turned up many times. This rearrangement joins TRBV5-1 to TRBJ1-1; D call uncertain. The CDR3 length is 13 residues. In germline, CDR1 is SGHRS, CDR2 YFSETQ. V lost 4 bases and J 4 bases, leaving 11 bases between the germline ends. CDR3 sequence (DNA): TGCGCCAGCAGCGGCGCCCGGGGCACTGAAGCTTTCTTT. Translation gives CASSGARGTEAFF.

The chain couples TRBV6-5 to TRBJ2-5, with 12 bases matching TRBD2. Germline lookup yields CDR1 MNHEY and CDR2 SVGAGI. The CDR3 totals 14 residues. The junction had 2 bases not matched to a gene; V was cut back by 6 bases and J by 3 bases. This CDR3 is CASSRLAGEETQYF. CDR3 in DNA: TGTGCCAGCAGCCGACTAGCGGGGGAAGAGACCCAGTACTTC.

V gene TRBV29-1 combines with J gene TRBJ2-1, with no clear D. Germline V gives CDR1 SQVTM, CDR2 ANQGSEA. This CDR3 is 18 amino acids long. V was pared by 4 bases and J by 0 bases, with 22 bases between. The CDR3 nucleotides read TGCAGCGTTGGGTCTCCCCTCGGTTGGGCTAACTCCTACAATGAGCAGTTCTTC. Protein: CSVGSPLGWANSYNEQFF.

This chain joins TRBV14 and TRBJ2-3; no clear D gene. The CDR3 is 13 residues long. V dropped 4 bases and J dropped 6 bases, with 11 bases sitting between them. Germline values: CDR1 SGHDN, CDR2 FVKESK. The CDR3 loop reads CASSLAIGDTQYF. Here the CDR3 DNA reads TGTGCCAGCAGCCTCGCTATTGGGGATACGCAGTATTTT.

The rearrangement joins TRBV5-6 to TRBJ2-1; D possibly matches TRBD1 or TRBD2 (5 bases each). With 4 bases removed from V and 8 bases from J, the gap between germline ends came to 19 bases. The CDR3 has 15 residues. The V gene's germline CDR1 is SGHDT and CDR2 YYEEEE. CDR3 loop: CASSPRDPRTHEQFF. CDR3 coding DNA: TGTGCCAGCAGCCCCCGGGACCCCCGTACCCATGAGCAGTTCTTC.

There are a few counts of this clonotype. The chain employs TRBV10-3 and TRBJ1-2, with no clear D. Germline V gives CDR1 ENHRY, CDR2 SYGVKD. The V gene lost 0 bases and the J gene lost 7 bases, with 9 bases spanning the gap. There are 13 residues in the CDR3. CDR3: CAISESGFSGYTF. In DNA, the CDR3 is TGTGCCATCAGTGAGTCAGGGTTCTCTGGCTACACCTTC.

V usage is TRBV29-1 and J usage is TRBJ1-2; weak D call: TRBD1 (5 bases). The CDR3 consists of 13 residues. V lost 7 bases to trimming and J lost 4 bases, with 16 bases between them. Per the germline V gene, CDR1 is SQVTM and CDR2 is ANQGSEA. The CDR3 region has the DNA TGCAGCGCAGCGCCAGGTGACAGCTATGGCTACACCTTC. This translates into CSAAPGDSYGYTF.

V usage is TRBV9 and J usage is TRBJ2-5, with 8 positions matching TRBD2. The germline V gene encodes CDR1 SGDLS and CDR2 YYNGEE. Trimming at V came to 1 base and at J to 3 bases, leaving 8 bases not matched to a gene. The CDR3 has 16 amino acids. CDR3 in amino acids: CASSVLDGRAEETQYF. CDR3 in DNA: TGTGCCAGCAGCGTATTGGACGGGAGGGCCGAAGAGACCCAGTACTTC.

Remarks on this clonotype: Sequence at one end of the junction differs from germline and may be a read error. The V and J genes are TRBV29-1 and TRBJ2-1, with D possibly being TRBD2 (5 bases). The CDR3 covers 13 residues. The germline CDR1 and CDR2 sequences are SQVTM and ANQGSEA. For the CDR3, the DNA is TGCAGCGTTGTCGGGAACTCCCACAATGAGCAGTTCTTC. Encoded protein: CSVVGNSHNEQFF.

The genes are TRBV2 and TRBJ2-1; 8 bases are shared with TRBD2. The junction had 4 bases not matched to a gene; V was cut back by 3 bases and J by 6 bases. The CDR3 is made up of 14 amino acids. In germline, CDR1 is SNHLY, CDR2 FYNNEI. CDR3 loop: CASSDERESNEQFF. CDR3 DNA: TGTGCCAGCAGTGACGAGCGGGAGAGCAATGAGCAGTTCTTC.

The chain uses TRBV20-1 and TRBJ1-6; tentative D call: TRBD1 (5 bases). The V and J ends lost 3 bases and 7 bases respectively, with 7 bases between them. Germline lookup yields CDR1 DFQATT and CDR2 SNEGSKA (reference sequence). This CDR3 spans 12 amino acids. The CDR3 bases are TGCAGTGCTAGTCAGGGAAATTCACCCCTCCACTTT. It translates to CSASQGNSPLHF.